This T cell receptor (beta chain) stems from a study of regulatory T cells in long-lasting Graves disease. Whole-study results and caveats: There was favoring of TRBV28, TRBJ1-2 and TRBJ2-5 in persistent disease.

Germline V CDR1 and CDR2: SGHNT, YYREEE (reference sequence). The CDR3 contains 18 residues. V lost 0 bases, J lost 5 bases, and 12 bases stayed unmatched. This clonotype was seen many times. Its specificity is not known. Arm-PCR with iRepertoire HTBI primers amplified the CDR3 regions for these TCR beta libraries. Each CDR3 protein is one row after TCRdb ran MiXCR on the multiplex PCR reads. This sample has 200,000 to 250,000 distinct CDR3 sequences, with about 17% found just once. Time point defined: newly diagnosed GD, antithyroid drugs for less than 3 months. Preparation of the TCR library used RNA extracted from PBMCs.

This TCR derives from a female donor with Graves disease. The rearrangement joins TRBV5-4 to TRBJ2-3; 10 nucleotides agree with TRBD2. The specimen comprised peripheral blood mononuclear cells (PBMCs), sampled at new diagnosis, from a patient treated with antithyroid drugs. CDR3 residues: CASSLGLAGVTGGDTQYF. The CDR3 region has the DNA TGTGCCAGCAGCTTGGGGCTAGCGGGAGTCACCGGCGGAGATACGCAGTATTTT.